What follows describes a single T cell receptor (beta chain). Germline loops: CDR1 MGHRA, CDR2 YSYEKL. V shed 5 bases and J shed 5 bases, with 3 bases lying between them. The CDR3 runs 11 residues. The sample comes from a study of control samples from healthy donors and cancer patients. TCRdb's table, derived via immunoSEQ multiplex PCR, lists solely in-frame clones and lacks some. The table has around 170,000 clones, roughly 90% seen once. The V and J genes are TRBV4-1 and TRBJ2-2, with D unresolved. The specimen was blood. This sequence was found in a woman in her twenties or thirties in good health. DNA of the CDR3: TGCGCCAGCAGCGGTACCGGGGAGCTGTTTTTT. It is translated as CASSGTGELFF.